The 16 T cell receptor beta chains reported below all come from one sample, sequenced in a study of chronic HIV infection and antiretroviral therapy. Via MiXCR, TCRdb re-called the 5' RACE reads, giving one row per CDR3 protein. The data show about 48,000 distinct CDR3 sequences, roughly 19% seen once. The material sequenced was peripheral blood. The receptors stem from an adult who had HIV and had not received antiretroviral therapy, or was an uninfected healthy control (not recorded which).

The rearrangement uses TRBV28 and TRBJ1-3, with D uncertain. Trimming left V 7 bases short and J 0 bases short, with 10 bases between. CDR3 size: 14 residues. The germline CDR1 and CDR2 sequences are MDHEN and SYDVKM. CDR3 amino acids: CASIGALSGNTIYF. In DNA, the CDR3 is TGTGCCAGCATAGGAGCCCTCTCTGGAAACACCATATATTTT.

CDR3 coding DNA: TGCAGCGTTTCAGGGAGGACCTACGAGCAGTACTTC. Amino acids: CSVSGRTYEQYF. The V gene is TRBV29-1, the J gene TRBJ2-7, with TRBD2 as a possible D gene (6 bases). The V end lost 5 bases, the J end lost 2 bases, and 10 bases lay between the germline ends. The V gene's germline CDR1 is SQVTM and CDR2 ANQGSEA. The CDR3 extends over 12 amino acids.

A few counts support this clonotype. The chain employs TRBV29-1 and TRBJ1-1; 8 bases match TRBD1. The V gene end was trimmed by 3 bases and the J gene end by 6 bases; junction bases not matched to a gene: 6. This CDR3 is built from 13 residues. Germline V lookup: CDR1 SQVTM, CDR2 ANQGSEA. The CDR3 is CSVERQGRPEAFF. As DNA, the CDR3 is TGCAGCGTTGAGAGACAGGGGAGGCCTGAAGCTTTCTTT.

CDR3 in DNA: TGTGCCAGCAGCGAGTATTCCTACAATGAGCAGTTCTTC. It yields the protein CASSEYSYNEQFF. The J gene is TRBJ2-1, the V gene TRBV9; the D is unclear. Germline V gene data show CDR1 as SGDLS and CDR2 as YYNGEE. Trimming pared 3 bases from V and 1 base from J, leaving 5 bases between. This CDR3 contains 13 residues.

V usage is TRBV28 and J usage is TRBJ2-7; 8 positions match TRBD2. The CDR3 sequence is 13 residues long. Germline V CDR1 and CDR2: MDHEN, SYDVKM. V trimming: 10 bases; J trimming: 2 bases; junction bases outside the gene matches: 7. The CDR3 nucleotides are TGTGCCACCGGGGGGGGAGGACCCTACGAGCAGTACTTC. This sequence encodes CATGGGGPYEQYF.

CDR3 sequence: CASSYAGQPMNTEAFF. The CDR3 bases are TGTGCCAGCAGCTACGCGGGACAGCCAATGAACACTGAAGCTTTCTTT. The chain employs TRBV28 and TRBJ1-1; 7 positions match TRBD1. Germline assignment: CDR1 MDHEN and CDR2 SYDVKM. There are 16 residues in the CDR3. V gave up 6 bases and J gave up 0 bases; unmatched junction bases: 10.

In this sample, this clonotype turned up a few times. This sequence joins TRBV4-1 and TRBJ2-3, with 11 bases lining up with TRBD2. Per germline, CDR1 MGHRA and CDR2 YSYEKL. The CDR3 contains 16 residues. The trim removed 2 bases at V and 1 base at J, leaving 2 bases unmatched. CDR3 coding DNA: TGCGCCAGCAGCCAACTGGGACTAGCGGGCACAGATACGCAGTATTTT. Amino acid sequence: CASSQLGLAGTDTQYF.

The rearrangement uses TRBV4-1 and TRBJ2-1, with 10 bases that match TRBD1. From germline, CDR1 is MGHRA and CDR2 YSYEKL. The CDR3 runs to 14 residues. Trimming at V came to 3 bases and at J to 6 bases, leaving 2 bases not matched to a gene. The CDR3 DNA sequence: TGCGCCAGCAGCCAGACAGGGGGCCGCAATGAGCAGTTCTTC. This sequence encodes CASSQTGGRNEQFF.

This clonotype was seen more than once but under ten times. CDR3 residues: CATSGQGQPQHF. Written as DNA, the CDR3 is TGTGCCACCAGTGGACAGGGACAGCCCCAGCATTTT. V usage is TRBV24-1 and J usage is TRBJ1-5, with TRBD1 matching over 7 bases. The CDR3 consists of 12 residues. V lost 5 bases to trimming and J lost 7 bases; unmatched junction nucleotides: 1. The germline V gene encodes CDR1 KGHDR and CDR2 SFDVKD.

The J gene is TRBJ2-7, the V gene TRBV11-3, with 8 bases lining up with TRBD1. After removal of 2 bases from V and 3 bases from J, the junction contained 3 bases not matched to a gene. The V gene's germline CDR1 is SGHNT and CDR2 YENEEA. The CDR3 runs to 14 residues. DNA for the CDR3: TGTGCCAGCAGCTTAAGACAGGGGAACTACGAGCAGTACTTC. It codes for CASSLRQGNYEQYF.

This clonotype appeared a few times. This rearrangement joins TRBV20-1 to TRBJ2-4; 11 bases fit TRBD2. V lost 5 bases to trimming and J lost 2 bases; unmatched junction nucleotides: 8. There are 16 residues in the CDR3. Looked up from germline, CDR1 is DFQATT and CDR2 is SNEGSKA (reference sequence). The CDR3 DNA sequence: TGCAGTGCTCCACCACTAGCGGGAGTACCCAAAAACATTCAGTACTTC. Translating it yields CSAPPLAGVPKNIQYF.

The genes are TRBV14 and TRBJ2-3; unclear D gene. V was trimmed by 2 bases and J by 0 bases, leaving 9 bases between them. This CDR3 is 15 amino acids long. The germline CDR1 and CDR2 sequences are SGHDN and FVKESK. The CDR3 loop is CASSQQLSSTDTQYF. As DNA, the CDR3 is TGTGCCAGCAGCCAACAGCTGTCTAGCACAGATACGCAGTATTTT.

This clonotype was seen a few times. The chain uses TRBV28 and TRBJ1-2; weak D call: TRBD1 (5 bases). V lost 3 bases, J lost 10 bases, and 15 bases lay in between. The length of the CDR3 is 13 residues. CDR1 is MDHEN and CDR2 is SYDVKM in the germline V gene. The CDR3 nucleotides read TGTGCCAGCAGTTTGTCCTTCGGGGCTTACTACACCTTC. Protein: CASSLSFGAYYTF.

The V and J genes are TRBV6-6 and TRBJ2-3, with D tentatively TRBD2 (6 bases). The CDR3 extends over 15 amino acids. V dropped 7 bases and J dropped 4 bases, with 18 bases sitting between them. Germline V gives CDR1 MNHNY, CDR2 SVGAGI (reference sequence). For the CDR3, the DNA is TGTGCCAGCATCGAAGCGGGCGGAGGCCCAGATACGCAGTATTTT. Translated: CASIEAGGGPDTQYF.

The chain links TRBV18 to TRBJ2-6; D is perhaps TRBD1 or TRBD2 (5 bases each). Trimming pared 6 bases from V and 3 bases from J, leaving 15 bases between. The CDR3 sequence is 16 residues long. Germline loops: CDR1 KGHSH, CDR2 LQKENI. CDR3 nucleotides: TGTGCCAGCTCCCCCTCCGGGACCTTTGGGGCCAACGTCCTGACTTTC. Its translation is CASSPSGTFGANVLTF.

This clonotype has more than one count but fewer than ten. The rearrangement uses TRBV7-8 and TRBJ2-3, with D possibly called TRBD1 or TRBD2 (5 bases each). The CDR3 is 14 residues long. The germline gives CDR1 SGHVS, CDR2 FQNEAQ. V lost 6 bases to trimming and J lost 2 bases, with 12 bases between them. CDR3 region: CASSPLGTTDTQYF. The CDR3 nucleotides read TGTGCCAGCAGTCCACTAGGGACCACAGATACGCAGTATTTT.